The rows below give T cell receptor beta chains drawn from one sample of a study of blood T cell repertoires in COVID-19. Clones were read by immunoSEQ multiplex PCR, and TCRdb kept only the in-frame ones, dropping some. Among roughly 150,000 clones listed, 75% to 90% were seen once. Sequencing was performed on peripheral blood. These receptors all come from a woman aged 80 or older with acute or convalescent COVID-19. The CDR3 runs from the conserved cysteine through the conserved F or W. D genes are given only for firm matches.

d_call: -
v_call: TRBV30
j_call: TRBJ1-2
cdr3_nt: TGTGCCTGGAGCGAACAGGTCGGCTATGGCTACACCTTC
cdr3_aa: CAWSEQVGYGYTF

d_call: -
v_call: TRBV7-2
j_call: TRBJ1-1
cdr3_nt: TGTGCCAGCAGCATCCGCCCTACAGGGAGAATGATGAACACTGAAGCTTTCTTT
cdr3_aa: CASSIRPTGRMMNTEAFF

d_call: TRBD1
v_call: TRBV5-8
j_call: TRBJ1-2
cdr3_nt: TGTGCCAGCAGCCCCGCCGGGACAGGGTCTCTTTTCGGCTACACCTTC
cdr3_aa: CASSPAGTGSLFGYTF

d_call: TRBD1
v_call: TRBV5-1
j_call: TRBJ1-1
cdr3_nt: TGCGCCAGCAGCTCCCAGGGGGTGAACACTGAAGCTTTCTTT
cdr3_aa: CASSSQGVNTEAFF

d_call: TRBD2
v_call: TRBV19
j_call: TRBJ2-3
cdr3_nt: TGTGCCAGTAGTATAATGGGCGGGGGAGCCACAGATACGCAGTATTTT
cdr3_aa: CASSIMGGGATDTQYF

d_call: TRBD1
v_call: TRBV6-5
j_call: TRBJ1-2
cdr3_nt: TGTGCCAGCAGGACAGGGGGCGCTCACTATGGCTACACCTTC
cdr3_aa: CASRTGGAHYGYTF

d_call: -
v_call: TRBV14
j_call: TRBJ2-7
cdr3_nt: TGTGCCAGCAGCCAAGATTGGGCCAACCCCTCCTACGAGCAGTACTTC
cdr3_aa: CASSQDWANPSYEQYF

d_call: TRBD2
v_call: TRBV5-4
j_call: TRBJ2-1
cdr3_nt: TGTGCCAGCAGCTTGGGGCTAGCGGGGGGCCCGATCGGCAATGAGCAGTTCTTC
cdr3_aa: CASSLGLAGGPIGNEQFF

d_call: -
v_call: TRBV11-2
j_call: TRBJ1-2
cdr3_nt: TGTGCCAGCAGCTTAGTTATCAGGGGCTCTCCGGAGGGCTACACCTTC
cdr3_aa: CASSLVIRGSPEGYTF

d_call: TRBD1
v_call: TRBV5-1
j_call: TRBJ1-2
cdr3_nt: TGCGCCAGCAGCTCCCGACCCGACAGGGACCACTATGGCTACACCTTC
cdr3_aa: CASSSRPDRDHYGYTF

d_call: -
v_call: TRBV7-2
j_call: TRBJ1-4
cdr3_nt: TGTGCCAGCAGCCCAGACAGGTCTAATGAAAAACTGTTTTTT
cdr3_aa: CASSPDRSNEKLFF

d_call: TRBD2
v_call: TRBV5-4
j_call: TRBJ2-3
cdr3_nt: TGTGCCAGCAGCTCGGGGGGGCTCCAAAGCACAGATACGCAGTATTTT
cdr3_aa: CASSSGGLQSTDTQYF

d_call: -
v_call: TRBV10-3
j_call: TRBJ1-2
cdr3_nt: TGTGCCATCGGCTGGGGAGATGGCTACACCTTC
cdr3_aa: CAIGWGDGYTF

d_call: TRBD2
v_call: TRBV3-1/TRBV3-2
j_call: TRBJ2-1
cdr3_nt: TGTGCCAGCAAACGAAGCGGGGGGTTGGATGAGCAGTTCTTC
cdr3_aa: CASKRSGGLDEQFF

d_call: -
v_call: TRBV12-3/TRBV12-4
j_call: TRBJ1-1
cdr3_nt: TGTGCCAGCAGTCACGGGGAAAGCACTGAAGCTTTCTTT
cdr3_aa: CASSHGESTEAFF

d_call: -
v_call: TRBV9
j_call: TRBJ2-7
cdr3_nt: TGTGCCAGCAGCGTAGGTGGGGCGGCTGTTTTCAACGAGCAGTACTTC
cdr3_aa: CASSVGGAAVFNEQYF

d_call: TRBD1
v_call: TRBV28
j_call: TRBJ1-1
cdr3_nt: TGTGCCAGCAGTTCCCCGGGACAGGATAACACTGAAGCTTTCTTT
cdr3_aa: CASSSPGQDNTEAFF

d_call: -
v_call: TRBV7-3
j_call: TRBJ2-1
cdr3_nt: TGTGCCAGCAGCTTTCTCCGCGGGGACTACAATGAGCAGTTCTTC
cdr3_aa: CASSFLRGDYNEQFF

d_call: TRBD1
v_call: TRBV5-1
j_call: TRBJ2-5
cdr3_nt: TGCGCCAGCAGCTTATCCGGGACAGGGGAAGAGACCCAGTACTTC
cdr3_aa: CASSLSGTGEETQYF

d_call: -
v_call: TRBV29-1
j_call: TRBJ1-1
cdr3_nt: TGCAGCGTTGCCGGGTATCTTGACGGGGCTTTCTTT
cdr3_aa: CSVAGYLDGAFF

d_call: -
v_call: TRBV14
j_call: TRBJ1-1
cdr3_nt: TGTGCCAGCAGCCGCCAGGTGAACACTGAAGCTTTCTTT
cdr3_aa: CASSRQVNTEAFF

d_call: -
v_call: TRBV5-8
j_call: TRBJ1-2
cdr3_nt: TGTGCCAGCAGCTTCAGGGGTTTTGGGTATGGCTACACCTTC
cdr3_aa: CASSFRGFGYGYTF

d_call: -
v_call: TRBV5-1
j_call: TRBJ2-5
cdr3_nt: TGCGCCAGCAGCTTGGACTACCAAGAGACCCAGTACTTC
cdr3_aa: CASSLDYQETQYF

d_call: TRBD2
v_call: TRBV7-2
j_call: TRBJ2-1
cdr3_nt: TGTGCCAGCAGGGAGCGGGGGGCCTCCTACAATGAGCAGTTCTTC
cdr3_aa: CASRERGASYNEQFF

d_call: -
v_call: TRBV7-6
j_call: TRBJ2-7
cdr3_nt: TGTGCCAGCAGCTTAGGGGGAGGATGGGTAAACTACGAGCAGTACTTC
cdr3_aa: CASSLGGGWVNYEQYF

d_call: -
v_call: TRBV5-1
j_call: TRBJ2-5
cdr3_nt: TGCGCCAGCATGTCTGGACAGGTCGGGGGAGAGACCCAGTACTTC
cdr3_aa: CASMSGQVGGETQYF

d_call: -
v_call: TRBV5-4
j_call: TRBJ2-2
cdr3_nt: TGTGCCAGCAGGGTGACCGGGGGGAACACCGGGGAGCTGTTTTTT
cdr3_aa: CASRVTGGNTGELFF